This T cell receptor beta chain is drawn from a study of T cells in Graves' hyperthyroidism and ophthalmopathy. Study-wide results and limits: Ophthalmopathy was told apart from stable hyperthyroidism by a 13 V-J model. The blood repertoire included most of the expanded thyroid clonotypes above 0.001.

To note about this clonotype: What it binds is unknown.

Disease duration under 2 months; hyperthyroidism patients were aged 18 to 65. It was RNA transcripts that yielded the amplified TCR beta CDR3 regions. The HTBI set primed first-round TCR CDR3 RT-PCR. MiXCR, applied by TCRdb to the multiplex PCR reads, yields one record per CDR3 protein. The profile shows about 420,000 distinct CDR3 sequences, about a sixth of them singletons. This TCR came from a woman aged 18-29 years with Graves' hyperthyroidism. Specimen: blood.

This CDR3 is CSVGGVAGGEETQYF. CDR3 DNA sequence: TGCAGCGTTGGGGGGGTAGCGGGGGGGGAAGAGACCCAGTACTTC. The chain carries TRBV29-1 and TRBJ2-5, with TRBD2 identical over 11 bases. The CDR3 loop spans 15 amino acids. V was pared by 4 bases and J by 3 bases, with 7 bases of the junction left unmatched. The germline V gene encodes CDR1 SQVTM and CDR2 ANQGSEA.